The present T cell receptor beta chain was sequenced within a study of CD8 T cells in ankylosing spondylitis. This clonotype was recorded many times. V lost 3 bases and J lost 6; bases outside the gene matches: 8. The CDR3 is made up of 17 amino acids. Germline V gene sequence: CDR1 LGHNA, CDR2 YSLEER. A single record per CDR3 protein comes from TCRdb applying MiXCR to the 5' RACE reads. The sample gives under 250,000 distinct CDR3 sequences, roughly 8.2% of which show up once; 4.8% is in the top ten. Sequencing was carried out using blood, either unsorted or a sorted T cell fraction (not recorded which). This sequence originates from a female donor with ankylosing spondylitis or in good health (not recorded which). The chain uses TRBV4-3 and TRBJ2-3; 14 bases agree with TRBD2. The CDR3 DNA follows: TGCGCCAGCAGCCAGGGGGGACTAGCGGGAGTTCTGGATACGCAGTATTTT. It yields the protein CASSQGGLAGVLDTQYF.